Below are 10 T cell receptor beta chains sequenced from a single sample in a study of OX40 agonist ivuxolimab in advanced cancers. The table came from immunoSEQ multiplex PCR; TCRdb's copy has only in-frame clones and leaves some out. The table records about 49,000 clones, 85% of them present only once. The sequences come from CD4+ or CD8+ T cells sorted from blood, collected in a trial of the OX40 agonist ivuxolimab. These receptors were collected from an adult with an advanced solid tumor such as melanoma, head and neck, liver or kidney cancer.

The rearrangement joins TRBV27 to TRBJ2-3, with 8 bases matching TRBD2. The CDR3 loop spans 15 amino acids. Germline trimming cut 5 bases from V and 4 bases from J; bases unmatched to any gene: 8. Germline CDR1 MNHEY, CDR2 SMNVEV (reference sequence). Here the CDR3 DNA reads TGTGCCAGCAGTACCGCCAGCGGGGGCGCAGATACGCAGTATTTT. This codes for CASSTASGGADTQYF.

The V call is TRBV12-5, the J call TRBJ2-7; maybe TRBD2 (6 bases). CDR3 size: 13 residues. V lost 7 bases, J lost 5 bases, and 15 bases lay in between. The germline V gene encodes CDR1 LGHNT and CDR2 FRNRAP. Here the CDR3 reads CASAAPGRHEQYF. CDR3 sequence (DNA): TGTGCTAGTGCCGCCCCGGGGAGGCACGAGCAGTACTTC.

This sequence joins TRBV4-3 and TRBJ1-3, with D unresolved. V lost 3 bases and J lost 0, with 21 bases in between. The CDR3 consists of 19 residues. The germline gives CDR1 LGHNA, CDR2 YSLEER. CDR3 sequence (DNA): TGCGCCAGCAGCCAGGAGAGGGTCGGAGGCGGCAACTCTGGAAACACCATATATTTT. This gives the protein CASSQERVGGGNSGNTIYF.

The chain links TRBV28 to TRBJ2-1; the D gene is possibly TRBD2 (5 bases). V shed 5 bases and J shed 2 bases, with 13 bases lying between them. Per the germline V gene, CDR1 is MDHEN and CDR2 is SYDVKM. The CDR3 consists of 15 residues. DNA of the CDR3: TGTGCCAGCAGTCCGAGGGAAAACCCCTACAATGAGCAGTTCTTC. It is translated as CASSPRENPYNEQFF.

The chain links TRBV7-2 to TRBJ1-1, with 7 bases aligning to TRBD1. Germline V gene lookup returns CDR1 SGHTA and CDR2 FQGNSA. V shed 4 bases, J shed 4 bases, and the junction held 6 bases outside the gene matches. This CDR3 region has 14 residues. The CDR3 coding sequence is TGTGCCAGCAGCTCAACGACAGGGATCACTGAAGCTTTCTTT. It is translated as CASSSTTGITEAFF.

The rearrangement uses TRBV7-9 and TRBJ1-1, with D possibly being TRBD1 (5 bases). This CDR3 has 13 residues. Germline CDR1 reads SEHNR; CDR2 reads FQNEAQ (reference sequence). V lost 5 bases to trimming and J lost 0 bases, with 7 bases between them. The CDR3 nucleotides are TGTGCCAGCAGCCAGGGCATGAACACTGAAGCTTTCTTT. It translates to CASSQGMNTEAFF.

This clone was observed a handful of times. The chain is built from TRBV5-1 and TRBJ1-2; 7 bases agree with TRBD1. After removal of 0 bases from V and 10 bases from J, the junction contained 3 bases not matched to a gene. CDR3 size: 12 residues. Germline values: CDR1 SGHRS, CDR2 YFSETQ. CDR3 protein: CASSLGTGLYTF. Here the CDR3 DNA reads TGCGCCAGCAGCTTGGGGACAGGTCTCTACACCTTC.

The J gene is TRBJ2-5, the V gene TRBV7-9; 8 bases agree with TRBD1. V was clipped by 5 bases and J by 1 base; unmatched bases: 3. The CDR3 has 14 amino acids. CDR1 is SEHNR and CDR2 is FQNEAQ in the germline V gene (reference sequence). CDR3 in DNA: TGTGCCAGCAGCGCAGACAGGGGCCAAGAGACCCAGTACTTC. As protein: CASSADRGQETQYF. The variable domain in full, with the rest retrieved from reference TRBV7-9 and TRBJ2-5, is DTGVSQNPRHKITKRGQNVTFRCDPISEHNRLYWYRQTLGQGPEFLTYFQNEAQLEKSRLLSDRFSAERPKGSFSTLEIQRTEQGDSAMYLCASSADRGQETQYFGPGTRLLVL.

This clone appeared once. CDR3: CASSVSDRGLGETQYF. CDR3 in DNA: TGTGCCAGCAGCGTATCCGACAGGGGGCTGGGAGAGACCCAGTACTTC. The chain is built from TRBV9 and TRBJ2-5; TRBD1 agrees at 10 bases. Germline trimming cut 1 base from V and 4 bases from J; bases unmatched to any gene: 7. The CDR3 totals 16 residues. Germline V CDR1 and CDR2: SGDLS, YYNGEE.

Details on this clone: Other DNA sequences in the sample encode the same CDR3. The J gene is TRBJ2-2, the V gene TRBV27, with TRBD1 as a possible D gene (5 bases). Trimming stripped 3 bases from V and 8 bases from J, with 10 bases between. The CDR3 has 13 amino acids. From germline, CDR1 is MNHEY and CDR2 SMNVEV (reference sequence). The CDR3: CASSFRRTGELFF. The CDR3 nucleotides are TGTGCCAGCAGTTTCCGACGGACAGGGGAGCTGTTTTTT.